Listed here are 14 T cell receptor beta chains from one sample, sequenced in a study of cytomegalovirus exposure and HLA in healthy donors. A multiplex PCR was run with 60 Vbeta primers and 13 Jbeta primers. Sequencing used immunoSEQ multiplex PCR; TCRdb keeps in-frame clones, though not all of them. The repertoire holds 160,000 or so clones, about 85% seen once, with 2% to 2.5% in the top ten. Sequencing was carried out using PBMCs. Receptors were obtained from a woman aged 18-29 years in good health and CMV-seronegative.

This clone was counted a few times. This sequence joins TRBV23-1 and TRBJ1-3, with D hard to call. TRBV23-1 is an ORF, and what it does is uncertain. The CDR3 is 15 amino acids. The V gene lost 7 bases and the J gene lost 0 bases, with 13 bases spanning the gap. The CDR3 loop is CASTTPGPSGNTIYF. The DNA of the CDR3 is TGCGCCAGCACCACCCCTGGGCCCTCTGGAAACACCATATATTTT.

J is TRBJ2-5 and V is TRBV30, with D perhaps matching TRBD2 (5 bases). Germline V CDR1 and CDR2: GTSNPN, SVGIG (reference sequence). The CDR3 consists of 12 residues. The V gene lost 6 bases and the J gene lost 4 bases, with 12 bases spanning the gap. CDR3 sequence: CACSGEPETQYF. The CDR3 DNA is TGTGCCTGCTCTGGGGAGCCAGAGACCCAGTACTTC.

This clone showed up just once. V is TRBV6-5 and J is TRBJ2-5; D is unclear. Matching the DNA end better, TRBJ2-7 makes the J call doubtful. CDR1 MNHEY and CDR2 SVGAGI come from the germline V gene. This CDR3 is built from 15 residues. The CDR3 here is CASSYSSHSSYEQYF. The CDR3, as DNA: TGTGCCAGCAGTTATAGCTCTCACTCTTCCTACGAGCAGTACTTC.

The CDR3 sequence: CASSSSANGGDNEQFF. Here the CDR3 DNA reads TGTGCCAGCAGCTCATCTGCTAACGGGGGGGACAATGAGCAGTTCTTC. J is TRBJ2-1 and V is TRBV7-2, with 8 bases that match TRBD2. The germline gives CDR1 SGHTA, CDR2 FQGNSA. Losses at the gene ends were 4 bases for V and 5 bases for J; bases not matched to a gene: 10. CDR3 length equals 16 residues.

This rearrangement joins TRBV9 to TRBJ2-7; D is perhaps TRBD2 (5 bases). Germline CDR1 reads SGDLS; CDR2 reads YYNGEE. The CDR3 covers 13 residues. Trimming pared 0 bases from V and 5 bases from J, leaving 9 bases between. The CDR3 nucleotides read TGTGCCAGCAGCGTAGCATCCGGGAACGAGCAGTACTTC. This codes for CASSVASGNEQYF.

V is TRBV27 and J is TRBJ1-5, with D possibly TRBD1 on 5 matching bases. The CDR3 length is 13 residues. Looked up from germline, CDR1 is MNHEY and CDR2 is SMNVEV (reference sequence). Deletions cut 6 bases from V and 6 bases from J, with 12 bases between. CDR3 loop: CASSLGVGQPQHF. DNA for the CDR3: TGTGCCAGCAGCCTAGGGGTCGGTCAGCCCCAGCATTTT.

V and J are TRBV6-1 and TRBJ2-4, with TRBD2 as a possible D gene (6 bases). The length of the CDR3 is 13 residues. V gave up 3 bases and J gave up 15 bases, with 18 bases separating them. The V gene's germline CDR1 is MNHNS and CDR2 SASEGT. The CDR3 spells CASSDTPTSWRYF. Written as DNA, the CDR3 is TGTGCCAGCAGTGACACTCCAACTAGCTGGCGGTACTTC.

The chain uses TRBV7-6 and TRBJ2-5; 8 positions match TRBD2. CDR1 is SGHVS, CDR2 FNYEAQ, per germline. This CDR3 region has 15 residues. V gave up 5 bases and J gave up 4 bases; unmatched junction bases: 9. The CDR3 region is CASSPLPGGRETQYF. DNA for the CDR3: TGTGCCAGCAGCCCCCTCCCGGGAGGGAGAGAGACCCAGTACTTC.

This clone was detected only a few times. Other DNA sequences in this sample translate to the same CDR3. This chain links TRBV5-1 with TRBJ2-7; 8 bases match TRBD1. V shed 4 bases and J 4 bases; nucleotides not matched to a gene: 1. This CDR3 is built from 12 residues. CDR1 SGHRS and CDR2 YFSETQ come from the germline V gene. As DNA, the CDR3 is TGCGCCAGCAGCGGACAGGGTTACGAGCAGTACTTC. This translates into CASSGQGYEQYF.

V and J are TRBV15 and TRBJ1-5, with D uncertain. Trimming pared 5 bases from V and 8 bases from J, leaving 28 bases between. Germline V gene lookup returns CDR1 LNHNV and CDR2 YYDKDF (reference sequence). The CDR3 is 18 residues long. The CDR3 region is CATSPRGLVGSAAEPQHF. Here the CDR3 DNA reads TGTGCCACCAGCCCCCGAGGGTTGGTGGGATCCGCGGCGGAGCCCCAGCATTTT.

The gene calls are TRBV5-1 and TRBJ2-7, with D maybe TRBD1 (5 bases). Germline lookup yields CDR1 SGHRS and CDR2 YFSETQ. The CDR3 spans 14 residues. Trimming left V 5 bases short and J 0 bases short, with 12 bases between. This CDR3 reads CASSQQTVSYEQYF. CDR3 DNA: TGCGCCAGCAGTCAGCAGACAGTCTCCTACGAGCAGTACTTC.

The genes are TRBV2 and TRBJ1-1; possibly TRBD1 for D (6 bases). CDR3 length: 14 residues. The V and J ends lost 3 bases and 1 base respectively, with 9 bases between them. Germline V gives CDR1 SNHLY, CDR2 FYNNEI. The CDR3, as DNA: TGTGCCAGCAGTGATGGCAGGGGGAACACTGAAGCTTTCTTT. It specifies CASSDGRGNTEAFF.

This chain links TRBV15 with TRBJ2-1; 11 bases line up with TRBD2. J was trimmed by 8 bases and V by 7 bases; bases with no gene match: 7. CDR1 and CDR2 (germline): LNHNV, YYDKDF (reference sequence). The CDR3 runs to 14 residues. The CDR3 spells CATTLHSGGDEQFF. CDR3 nucleotides: TGTGCCACCACCCTACATAGCGGGGGGGATGAGCAGTTCTTC.

The genes are TRBV25-1 and TRBJ2-1; D uncertain. Germline V gene data show CDR1 as MGHDK and CDR2 as SYGVNS. The CDR3 covers 15 residues. With 4 bases removed from V and 9 bases from J, the gap between germline ends came to 19 bases. The DNA of the CDR3 is TGTGCCAGCAGTGGAGGTCGTGGCAAGGTGGCTGAGCAGTTCTTC. Its protein product is CASSGGRGKVAEQFF.